This record covers a single T cell receptor (beta chain). Its matching antigen is unknown. TCRdb reanalysed the 5' RACE reads using MiXCR and keeps one entry per CDR3 protein. The sample records under 600,000 distinct CDR3 sequences, about 13% being singletons. The entry originates in a study of T cells after yellow fever vaccination. Across the whole study: Some fractions had low cell numbers, and these were prepared with SMART-Seq v4 Ultra Low Input. Whole-study findings and limits: It was a small share of clonotypes that appeared in both CD4 and CD8 compartments.

V dropped 0 bases and J dropped 10 bases, with 13 bases sitting between them. Germline-derived CDR1 and CDR2 are DFQATT and SNEGSKA (reference sequence). The CDR3 sequence is 14 residues long. The clonotype was recovered from a man aged 30-40 years who received the YFV17D yellow fever vaccine. Sequencing was performed on PBMCs, taken on the day of the yellow fever booster vaccination. The rearrangement joins TRBV20-1 to TRBJ1-6; D is uncertain. The CDR3 loop is CSARESGRGSPLHF. In DNA, the CDR3 is TGCAGTGCTAGAGAGTCCGGGAGAGGATCACCCCTCCACTTT.